Shown below are 13 T cell receptor beta chains from a single sample sequenced in a study of blood T cell repertoires in COVID-19. TCRdb keeps only in-frame clones here, not all; method: immunoSEQ multiplex PCR. The sample lists 200,000 or so clones, 65% to 85% occurring once. What was sequenced was peripheral blood. The receptors stem from a woman in her 30s with acute or convalescent COVID-19.

The V call is TRBV2, the J call TRBJ2-3, with D possibly being TRBD2 (7 bases). With 4 bases removed from V and 4 bases from J, the gap between germline ends came to 21 bases. The germline V gene encodes CDR1 SNHLY and CDR2 FYNNEI. The CDR3 contains 17 residues. CDR3 DNA sequence: TGTGCCAGCAGTGCTGGTAGGGGGGGTGCCTTCCCAGATACGCAGTATTTT. Residues: CASSAGRGGAFPDTQYF.

The chain carries TRBV6-5 and TRBJ2-5, with 8 bases matching TRBD2. Trimming took 2 bases from V and 5 from J; bases not matched to a gene: 10. In germline, CDR1 is MNHEY, CDR2 SVGAGI. This CDR3 region has 16 residues. CDR3 loop: CASSYVGGGRGETQYF. In DNA form, the CDR3 reads TGTGCCAGCAGTTACGTCGGGGGGGGGCGAGGGGAGACCCAGTACTTC.

The rearrangement links TRBV3-1 (or the pseudogene TRBV3-2) to TRBJ2-5; 8 bases match TRBD2. The CDR3 sequence is 15 residues long. Germline V lookup: CDR1 LGHDT, CDR2 YNNKEL (reference sequence). Losses at the gene ends were 0 bases for V and 9 bases for J; bases not matched to a gene: 9. This CDR3 is CASSQDASGLVAQYF. As DNA, the CDR3 is TGTGCCAGCAGCCAAGATGCTAGCGGGTTGGTAGCCCAGTACTTC.

V usage is TRBV27 and J usage is TRBJ2-7; tentatively, D is TRBD1 (6 bases). The CDR3 consists of 13 residues. V was cut by 4 bases and J by 3 bases, with 10 bases left in between. Germline V CDR1 and CDR2: MNHEY, SMNVEV (reference sequence). CDR3 sequence: CASSSSQGYEQYF. The CDR3 bases are TGTGCCAGCAGTTCCTCACAGGGCTACGAGCAGTACTTC.

Only a few counts were recorded for this clone. This rearrangement joins TRBV12-3 or TRBV12-4 to TRBJ1-1; no firm D call. This CDR3 is 10 amino acids long. Between the trimmed V and J ends, which lost 4 bases and 6 bases, there was a span of 3 bases. CDR3 in amino acids: CASSSSEAFF. Written as DNA, the CDR3 is TGTGCCAGCAGTTCCTCTGAAGCTTTCTTT.

The genes are TRBV5-4 and TRBJ2-3; D gene unclear. The germline V and J ends were trimmed by 4 bases and 2 bases, with 5 bases remaining between them. Looked up from germline, CDR1 is SGHNT and CDR2 is YYREEE (reference sequence). This CDR3 has 12 residues. CDR3 loop: CASSPNTDTQYF. In DNA, the CDR3 is TGTGCCAGCAGCCCTAACACAGATACGCAGTATTTT. The whole variable domain, remainder taken from reference TRBV5-4 and TRBJ2-3, is ETGVTQSPTHLIKTRGQQVTLRCSSQSGHNTVSWYQQALGQGPQFIFQYYREEENGRGNFPPRFSGLQFPNYSSELNVNALELDDSALYLCASSPNTDTQYFGPGTRLTVL.

The chain employs TRBV6-2 or TRBV6-3 and TRBJ2-3; 10 nucleotides align to TRBD2. CDR1 and CDR2 from the germline V gene are MNHEY and SVGEGT. With 1 base clipped from V and 4 bases from J, the junction kept 14 bases outside the gene matches. This CDR3 region has 19 residues. The CDR3 sequence is CASSYFVSASGGIADTQYF. CDR3 nucleotides: TGTGCCAGCAGTTACTTTGTTTCGGCTAGCGGGGGAATCGCAGATACGCAGTATTTT.

This clone has only one observation. The chain has TRBV28 and TRBJ1-1; D not resolved. CDR1 is MDHEN, CDR2 SYDVKM, per germline. The CDR3 runs to 13 residues. The V and J ends lost 7 bases and 0 bases respectively, with 9 bases between them. The CDR3 bases are TGTGCCAGCACAGGATTACTGAACACTGAAGCTTTCTTT. Protein sequence: CASTGLLNTEAFF.

This chain joins TRBV11-2 and TRBJ1-5; tentatively, D is TRBD1 (6 bases). CDR3 length: 14 amino acids. Trimming removed 1 base from V and 6 bases from J, with 10 bases in between. Germline lookup yields CDR1 SGHAT and CDR2 FQNNGV. The CDR3 region has the DNA TGTGCCAGCAGCTTAGCAGGGGACGGTCAGCCCCAGCATTTT. Its protein is CASSLAGDGQPQHF.

In its sample, this clone was seen once. V and J are TRBV5-4 and TRBJ2-3; maybe TRBD1 (6 bases). Trimming left V 3 bases short and J 3 bases short, with 11 bases between. Germline lookup yields CDR1 SGHNT and CDR2 YYREEE (reference sequence). The CDR3 runs 14 residues. The CDR3 is CASSYADRTDTQYF. The CDR3 DNA is TGTGCCAGCAGCTACGCCGACAGGACAGATACGCAGTATTTT.

The chain carries TRBV25-1 and TRBJ1-5; TRBD1 might be the D (5 bases). The germline CDR1 and CDR2 sequences are MGHDK and SYGVNS. The CDR3 runs 14 residues. V lost 4 bases and J lost 7, with 14 bases in between. The DNA for the CDR3 is TGTGCCAGCAGTGTGGGGGGGGAGGACCAGCCCCAGCATTTT. Translating gives CASSVGGEDQPQHF. Combining the CDR3 with reference TRBV25-1 and TRBJ1-5 gives the whole variable domain EADIYQTPRYLVIGTGKKITLECSQTMGHDKMYWYQQDPGMELHLIHYSYGVNSTEKGDLSSESTVSRIRTEHFPLTLESARPSHTSQYLCASSVGGEDQPQHFGDGTRLSIL.

The chain is built from TRBV3-1 (or the pseudogene TRBV3-2) and TRBJ2-1; D perhaps matches TRBD1 (6 bases). Germline V lookup: CDR1 LGHDT, CDR2 YNNKEL (reference sequence). The V end lost 4 bases, the J end lost 0 bases, and 10 bases lay between the germline ends. CDR3 size: 15 residues. The CDR3 nucleotides read TGTGCCAGCAGCCTTACAGGGAGCTCCTACAATGAGCAGTTCTTC. It is translated as CASSLTGSSYNEQFF.

The J gene is TRBJ2-1, the V gene TRBV6-5; possibly TRBD1 for D (5 bases). Germline V gene data show CDR1 as MNHEY and CDR2 as SVGAGI. The CDR3 runs 14 residues. The V gene lost 8 bases and the J gene lost 0 bases, with 11 bases spanning the gap. The CDR3 nucleotides are TGTGCCAGCCAGGACACCAACTCCTACAATGAGCAGTTCTTC. Translation: CASQDTNSYNEQFF.